Included here is one TCR beta chain sequence, with context. Its antigen remains unidentified. The sample originates from a study of cytomegalovirus exposure and HLA in healthy donors. As for the study in general: Around 190 million T cells yielded 120 million or so unique TCR beta sequences, as an earlier analysis found.

Overall study findings and caveats: Roughly uniform depth of sequencing across donors was assumed in presence/absence analyses. With DRB1 most and HLA-C fewest, TCR association rates differed between HLA loci in a later analysis.

The CDR3 length is 15 residues. The germline CDR1 and CDR2 sequences are SGHTA and FQGTGA. Trimming took 5 bases from V and 5 from J, leaving 18 bases between them. The PCR ran on 60 Vbeta and 13 Jbeta primers. Original processing methods: Per a later analysis, the number of unique TCR beta chains was roughly 83 million, of which 9 million to 14 million were shared. Assay used: immunoSEQ multiplex PCR; TCRdb lists only in-frame clones, some missing. V, J and clone size reflect that table, while D and trimming were determined from the DNA. The sample records over 110,000 clones, 60% to 85% being singletons.

Sequencing was performed on PBMCs. The receptor's source is a man younger than 30 in good health and CMV-seronegative. V is TRBV7-3 and J is TRBJ2-5; D call uncertain. The CDR3 DNA follows: TGTGCCAGCAGCAAAACCCCAAACACGCTCGAGACCCAGTACTTC. Its translation is CASSKTPNTLETQYF.